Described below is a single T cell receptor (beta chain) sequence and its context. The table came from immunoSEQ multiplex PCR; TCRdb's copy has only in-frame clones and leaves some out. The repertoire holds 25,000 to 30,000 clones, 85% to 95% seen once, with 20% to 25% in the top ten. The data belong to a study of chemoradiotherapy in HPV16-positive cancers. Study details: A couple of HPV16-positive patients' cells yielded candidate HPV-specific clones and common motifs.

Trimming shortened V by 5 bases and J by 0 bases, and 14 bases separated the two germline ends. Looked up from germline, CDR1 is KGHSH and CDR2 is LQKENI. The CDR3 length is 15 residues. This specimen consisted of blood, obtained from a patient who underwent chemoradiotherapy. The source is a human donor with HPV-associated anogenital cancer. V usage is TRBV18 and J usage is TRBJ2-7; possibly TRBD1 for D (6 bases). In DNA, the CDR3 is TGTGCCAGCTCAGCAGGGGACGGGTCCTCCTACGAGCAGTACTTC. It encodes CASSAGDGSSYEQYF.